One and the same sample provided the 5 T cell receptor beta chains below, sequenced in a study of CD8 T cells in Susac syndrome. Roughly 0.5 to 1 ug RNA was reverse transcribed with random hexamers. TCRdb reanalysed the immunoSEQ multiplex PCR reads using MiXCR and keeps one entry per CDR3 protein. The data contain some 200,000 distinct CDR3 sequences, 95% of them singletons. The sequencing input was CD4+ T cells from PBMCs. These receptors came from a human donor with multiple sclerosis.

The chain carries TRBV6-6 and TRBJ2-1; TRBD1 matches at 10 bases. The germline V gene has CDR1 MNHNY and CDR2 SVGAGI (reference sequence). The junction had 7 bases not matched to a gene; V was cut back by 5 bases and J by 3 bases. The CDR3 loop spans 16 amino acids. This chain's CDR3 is CASSARQGAGYNEQFF. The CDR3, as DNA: TGTGCCAGCAGTGCCCGACAGGGGGCAGGCTACAATGAGCAGTTCTTC.

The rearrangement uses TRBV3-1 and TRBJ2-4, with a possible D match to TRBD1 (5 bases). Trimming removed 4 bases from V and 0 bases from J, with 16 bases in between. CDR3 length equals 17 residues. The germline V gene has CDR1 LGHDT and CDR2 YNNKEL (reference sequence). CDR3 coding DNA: TGTGCCAGCAGCCCCCGGCGACAGACCCTAGCCAAAAACATTCAGTACTTC. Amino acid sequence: CASSPRRQTLAKNIQYF.

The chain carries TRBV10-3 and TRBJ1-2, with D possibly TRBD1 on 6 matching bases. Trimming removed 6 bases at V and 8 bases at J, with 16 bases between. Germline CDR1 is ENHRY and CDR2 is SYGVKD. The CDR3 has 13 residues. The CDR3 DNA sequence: TGTGCCATCAGCGGAAGGGGGGTCGCCGGCTACACCTTC. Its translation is CAISGRGVAGYTF.

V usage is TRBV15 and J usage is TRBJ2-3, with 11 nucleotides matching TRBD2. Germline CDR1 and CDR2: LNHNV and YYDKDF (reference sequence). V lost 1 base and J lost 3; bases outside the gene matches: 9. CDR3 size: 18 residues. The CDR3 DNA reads TGTGCCACCAGCAGAGGTTATGGACTAGCGGGCAATACAGATACGCAGTATTTT. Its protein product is CATSRGYGLAGNTDTQYF.

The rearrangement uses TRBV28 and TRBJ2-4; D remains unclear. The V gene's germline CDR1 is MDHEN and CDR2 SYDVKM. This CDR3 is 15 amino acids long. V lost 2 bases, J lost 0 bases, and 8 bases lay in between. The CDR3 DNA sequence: TGTGCCAGCAGTTTAGGAGCCCTAGCCAAAAACATTCAGTACTTC. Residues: CASSLGALAKNIQYF.